The T cell receptor beta chain described here comes from a study of blood T cell repertoires in COVID-19. Across the whole study: Donors in the United States, Italy and Spain gave samples during acute or convalescent COVID-19.

This clone appeared a single time. There are 11 residues in the CDR3. V lost 6 bases and J 8 bases, leaving 10 bases between the germline ends. The data were produced by immunoSEQ multiplex PCR, yet TCRdb's version contains in-frame clones alone and is incomplete. Among fewer than 25,000 clones listed, approximately 90% were seen once. The specimen sequenced was peripheral blood. The chain links TRBV12-3 or TRBV12-4 to TRBJ1-1; no clear D. The TCR was taken from a woman aged 55 to 70 with active COVID-19. CDR3 bases: TGTGCCAGCAGCTTCCGGCGGGAAGCTTTCTTT. This encodes CASSFRREAFF.